This TCR beta chain was found in a study of shared clonotypes between healthy human individuals. Genomic DNA per cell subset filled all wells of several immunoSEQ plates. The method was immunoSEQ multiplex PCR; TCRdb's version includes in-frame clones alone and lacks a portion of them. The sample includes some 1,400,000 clones, roughly 96% of them seen just once. Sequences were obtained from naive CD4+ T cells sorted from blood. Subset of the sample: CD45RA+ positively selected. The TCR comes from a man aged 25 to 45 in good health.

CDR3 bases: TGTGCCAGCAGTGTAAGGGGAGCTAGTCCCCCAAGAGAGACCCAGTACTTC. Translating it yields CASSVRGASPPRETQYF. The chain is built from TRBV9 and TRBJ2-5; possibly TRBD1 or TRBD2 for D (5 bases each). Deletions cut 5 bases from V and 4 bases from J, with 24 bases between. Germline assignment: CDR1 SGDLS and CDR2 YYNGEE. The CDR3 totals 17 residues.